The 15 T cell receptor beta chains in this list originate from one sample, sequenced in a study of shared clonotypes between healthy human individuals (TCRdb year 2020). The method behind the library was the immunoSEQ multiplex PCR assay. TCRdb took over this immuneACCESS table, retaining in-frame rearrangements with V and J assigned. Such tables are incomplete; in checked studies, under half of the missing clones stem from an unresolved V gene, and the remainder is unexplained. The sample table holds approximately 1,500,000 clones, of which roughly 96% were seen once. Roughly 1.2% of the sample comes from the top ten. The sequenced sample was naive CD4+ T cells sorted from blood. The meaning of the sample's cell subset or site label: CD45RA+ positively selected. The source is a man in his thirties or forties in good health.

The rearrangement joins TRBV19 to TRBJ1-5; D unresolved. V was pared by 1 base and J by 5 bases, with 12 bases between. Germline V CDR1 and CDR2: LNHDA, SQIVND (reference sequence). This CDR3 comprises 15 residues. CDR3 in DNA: TGTGCCAGTAGTATAGGTAGAGGGCCTCATCAGCCCCAGCATTTT. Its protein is CASSIGRGPHQPQHF.

The CDR3 sequence is CASSHRSLLGNEQFF. The DNA of the CDR3 is TGTGCCAGCAGCCACAGGTCCCTTTTGGGCAATGAGCAGTTCTTC. V is TRBV14 and J is TRBJ2-1; D not certain. Germline V gives CDR1 SGHDN, CDR2 FVKESK. The CDR3 runs to 15 residues. The V and J ends lost 3 bases and 6 bases respectively, with 15 bases between them.

Here the CDR3 DNA reads TGCGCCAGCAGCCAAGCGACTCAGGGAGGCAATCAGCCCCAGCATTTT. Residues: CASSQATQGGNQPQHF. This chain links TRBV4-1 with TRBJ1-5; TRBD1 is a possible D gene (5 bases). Germline CDR1 reads MGHRA; CDR2 reads YSYEKL. V dropped 1 base and J dropped 2 bases, with 12 bases sitting between them. The CDR3 has 16 amino acids.

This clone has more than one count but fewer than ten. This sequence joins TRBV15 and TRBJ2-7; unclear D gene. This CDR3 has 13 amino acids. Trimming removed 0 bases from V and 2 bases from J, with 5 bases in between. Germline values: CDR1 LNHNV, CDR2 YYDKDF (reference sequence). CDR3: CATSREPPYEQYF. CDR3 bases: TGTGCCACCAGCAGAGAACCCCCCTACGAGCAGTACTTC.

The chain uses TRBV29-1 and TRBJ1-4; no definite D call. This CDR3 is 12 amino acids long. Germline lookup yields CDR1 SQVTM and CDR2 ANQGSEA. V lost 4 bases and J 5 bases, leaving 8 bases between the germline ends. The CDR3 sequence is CSVGRSNEKLFF. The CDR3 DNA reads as TGCAGCGTTGGGAGAAGCAATGAAAAACTGTTTTTT.

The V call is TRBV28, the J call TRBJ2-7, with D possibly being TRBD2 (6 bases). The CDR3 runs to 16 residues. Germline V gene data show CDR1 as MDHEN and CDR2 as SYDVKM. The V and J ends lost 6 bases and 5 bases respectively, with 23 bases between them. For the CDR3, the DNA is TGTGCCAGCAGCAAAGGCGGGACCACTACCTTCCACGAGCAGTACTTC. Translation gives CASSKGGTTTFHEQYF.

CDR3 region: CASSISRGERTEAFF. The CDR3 DNA reads TGTGCCAGTAGTATCTCCAGGGGTGAAAGAACTGAAGCTTTCTTT. The chain combines TRBV19 with TRBJ1-1; D perhaps matches TRBD1 (6 bases). Trimming took off 3 bases at V and 5 bases at J, with 16 bases between the two ends. Germline V CDR1 and CDR2: LNHDA, SQIVND (reference sequence). The CDR3 is 15 amino acids.

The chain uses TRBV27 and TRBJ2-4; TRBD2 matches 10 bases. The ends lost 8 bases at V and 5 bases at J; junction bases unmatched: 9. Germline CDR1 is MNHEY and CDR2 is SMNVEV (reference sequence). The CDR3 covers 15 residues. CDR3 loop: CASALSGRNQNIQYF. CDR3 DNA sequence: TGTGCCAGCGCCCTTAGCGGGAGGAACCAAAACATTCAGTACTTC.

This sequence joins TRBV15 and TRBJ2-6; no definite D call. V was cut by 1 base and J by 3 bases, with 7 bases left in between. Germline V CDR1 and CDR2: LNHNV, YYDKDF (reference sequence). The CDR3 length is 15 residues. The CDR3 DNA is TGTGCCACCAGCAGAGGGTCGGGTGGGGCCAACGTCCTGACTTTC. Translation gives CATSRGSGGANVLTF.

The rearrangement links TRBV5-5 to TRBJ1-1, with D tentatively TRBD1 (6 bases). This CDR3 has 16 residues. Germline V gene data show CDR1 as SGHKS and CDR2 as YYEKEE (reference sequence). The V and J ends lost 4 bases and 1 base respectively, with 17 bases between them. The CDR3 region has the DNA TGTGCCAGCAGCGTTGGCAGGGGATACGGGAACACTGAAGCTTTCTTT. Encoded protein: CASSVGRGYGNTEAFF.

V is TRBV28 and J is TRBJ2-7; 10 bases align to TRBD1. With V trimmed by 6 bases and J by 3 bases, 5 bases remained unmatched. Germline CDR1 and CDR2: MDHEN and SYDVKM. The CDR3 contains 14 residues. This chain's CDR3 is CASSSGQGYYEQYF. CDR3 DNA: TGTGCCAGCAGCTCGGGACAGGGGTACTACGAGCAGTACTTC.

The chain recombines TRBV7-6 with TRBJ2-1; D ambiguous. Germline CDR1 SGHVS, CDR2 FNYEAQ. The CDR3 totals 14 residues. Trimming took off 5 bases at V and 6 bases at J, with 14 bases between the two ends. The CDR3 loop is CASSPAPGPNEQFF. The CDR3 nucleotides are TGTGCCAGCAGCCCCGCGCCGGGCCCCAATGAGCAGTTCTTC.

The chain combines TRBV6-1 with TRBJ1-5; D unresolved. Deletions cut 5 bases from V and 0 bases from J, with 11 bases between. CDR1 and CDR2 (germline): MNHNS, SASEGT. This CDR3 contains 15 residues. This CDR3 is CASSNTVYSNQPQHF. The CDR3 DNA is TGTGCCAGCAGTAATACAGTTTATAGCAATCAGCCCCAGCATTTT.

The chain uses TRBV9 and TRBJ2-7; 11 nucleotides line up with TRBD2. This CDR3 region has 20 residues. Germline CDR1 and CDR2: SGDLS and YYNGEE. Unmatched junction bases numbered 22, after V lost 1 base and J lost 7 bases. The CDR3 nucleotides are TGTGCCAGCAGCGTAACGGGCGGGGGGCTACACGGACTAGCGGGTGCTGAGCAGTACTTC. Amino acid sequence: CASSVTGGGLHGLAGAEQYF.

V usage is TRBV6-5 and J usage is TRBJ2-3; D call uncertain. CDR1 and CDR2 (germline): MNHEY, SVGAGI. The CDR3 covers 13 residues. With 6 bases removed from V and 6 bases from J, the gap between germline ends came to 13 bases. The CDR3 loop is CASRRTARDTQYF. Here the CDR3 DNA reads TGTGCCAGCAGGAGAACGGCCAGGGATACGCAGTATTTT.